This T cell receptor (beta chain) originates from a study of blood T cell repertoires in COVID-19. For the study at large: Sites in the United States, Italy and Spain provided acute and convalescent COVID-19 samples. PBMCs, B-cell-depleted T cells, or T cells provided the cDNA or gDNA that made up the material.

The authors' processing: Cell counts per sample came from amplifying reference gene primers. The method was immunoSEQ multiplex PCR; TCRdb's version includes in-frame clones alone and lacks a portion of them. D and trimming come from the DNA, and the V and J calls and clone size come from that table. The sample yields 250,000 or so clones, more than 70% seen once. Sequenced input: peripheral blood. This clonotype was sampled from a man older than 75 with acute or convalescent COVID-19.

The CDR3 loop is CASSDVPYWTGIGNTIYF. DNA of the CDR3: TGTGCCAGCAGTGACGTTCCATACTGGACAGGGATCGGAAACACCATATATTTT. V is TRBV6-1 and J is TRBJ1-3; 8 nucleotides agree with TRBD1. CDR1 and CDR2 from the germline V gene are MNHNS and SASEGT. This CDR3 contains 18 residues. J lost 4 bases, V lost 3 bases, and 14 bases had no gene match.